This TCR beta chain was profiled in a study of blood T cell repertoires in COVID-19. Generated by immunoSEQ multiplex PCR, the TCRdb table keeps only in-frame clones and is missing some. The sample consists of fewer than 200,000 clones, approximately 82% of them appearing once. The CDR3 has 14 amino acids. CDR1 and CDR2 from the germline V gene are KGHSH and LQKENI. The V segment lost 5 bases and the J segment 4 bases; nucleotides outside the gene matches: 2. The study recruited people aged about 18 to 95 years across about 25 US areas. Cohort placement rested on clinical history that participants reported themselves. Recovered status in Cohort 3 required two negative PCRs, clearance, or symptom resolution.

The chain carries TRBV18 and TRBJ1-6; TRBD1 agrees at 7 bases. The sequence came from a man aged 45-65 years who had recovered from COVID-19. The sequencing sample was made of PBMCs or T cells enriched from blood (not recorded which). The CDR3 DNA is TGTGCCAGCTCAAGGGACAGATATAATTCACCCCTCCACTTT. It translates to CASSRDRYNSPLHF.